These 32 T cell receptor beta chains came from one sample sequenced in a study of shared clonotypes between healthy human individuals. The method was immunoSEQ multiplex PCR; TCRdb's version includes in-frame clones alone and lacks a portion of them. This table holds more than 2,000,000 clones, around 94% found once. The material sequenced was naive CD4+ T cells sorted from blood. Subset indicated: CD45RA+ positively selected. The receptors originated from a young man in good health.

This chain uses TRBV23-1 with TRBJ2-7; weak D call: TRBD2 (6 bases). TRBV23-1 is reported as an ORF; its role is uncertain. The CDR3 loop spans 16 amino acids. With 4 bases removed from V and 7 bases from J, the gap between germline ends came to 23 bases. The DNA for the CDR3 is TGCGCCAGCAGTCGCCATCCCCGGGGGTACCCCTGGGAGCAGTACTTC. This encodes CASSRHPRGYPWEQYF.

The chain recombines TRBV10-3 with TRBJ2-5; 7 nucleotides line up with TRBD1. Germline loops: CDR1 ENHRY, CDR2 SYGVKD. V lost 5 bases to trimming and J lost 3 bases; unmatched junction nucleotides: 3. The CDR3 length is 13 residues. CDR3: CAISPGTEETQYF. For the CDR3, the DNA is TGTGCCATCAGTCCCGGGACAGAAGAGACCCAGTACTTC.

The chain combines TRBV6-1 with TRBJ2-7, with D possibly matching TRBD1 (6 bases). The CDR3 consists of 12 residues. Germline lookup yields CDR1 MNHNS and CDR2 SASEGT. Trimming shortened V by 4 bases and J by 6 bases, and 10 bases separated the two germline ends. CDR3 bases: TGTGCCAGCAGTGTACCAGGGGTCGAGCAGTACTTC. This codes for CASSVPGVEQYF.

The chain links TRBV21-1 to TRBJ1-1. TRBV21-1 is labeled a pseudogene. The CDR3 has 14 residues. The CDR3 reads CASSPDSMNTEAFF. In DNA, the CDR3 is TGTGCCAGCAGCCCAGATAGCATGAACACTGAAGCTTTCTTT.

The gene calls are TRBV6-5 and TRBJ2-1, with D unresolved. CDR1 is MNHEY and CDR2 is SVGAGI in the germline V gene. The V end lost 2 bases, the J end lost 0 bases, and 8 bases lay between the germline ends. This CDR3 contains 15 residues. The CDR3 sequence is CASSYAGPSYNEQFF. Here the CDR3 DNA reads TGTGCCAGCAGTTACGCAGGACCCTCCTACAATGAGCAGTTCTTC.

This clone was detected only a few times. This sequence joins TRBV5-4 and TRBJ1-4; D remains ambiguous. V was pared by 0 bases and J by 7 bases, with 13 bases between. Germline V CDR1 and CDR2: SGHNT, YYREEE (reference sequence). The CDR3 sequence is 15 residues long. The DNA of the CDR3 is TGTGCCAGCAGCTTGGCCAAGGAGTTTGGTGAAAAACTGTTTTTT. Protein: CASSLAKEFGEKLFF.

To note about this clone: The sample holds other DNA sequences that translate to the same CDR3. J is TRBJ2-3 and V is TRBV30; D is possibly TRBD2 (5 bases). CDR1 GTSNPN and CDR2 SVGIG come from the germline V gene (reference sequence). CDR3 size: 11 residues. Trimming left V 4 bases short and J 5 bases short, with 7 bases between. The CDR3 is CAWTGGDTQYF. The CDR3 bases are TGTGCCTGGACTGGAGGAGATACGCAGTATTTT.

The gene calls are TRBV27 and TRBJ1-5; TRBD1 is a possible D gene (5 bases). Germline assignment: CDR1 MNHEY and CDR2 SMNVEV (reference sequence). Trimming pared 7 bases from V and 7 bases from J, leaving 20 bases between. The CDR3 runs 15 residues. The CDR3 sequence: CASTSRGGGNQPQHF. CDR3 nucleotide sequence: TGTGCCAGCACCTCCCGTGGGGGGGGAAACCAGCCCCAGCATTTT.

The gene calls are TRBV11-2 and TRBJ2-7; D uncertain. The CDR3 spans 12 residues. The V gene's germline CDR1 is SGHAT and CDR2 FQNNGV. V was trimmed by 5 bases and J by 4 bases, leaving 9 bases between them. The CDR3 loop is CASSRVTYEQYF. For the CDR3, the DNA is TGTGCCAGCAGCCGAGTCACATACGAGCAGTACTTC.

This clone was counted only a few times. The chain has TRBV30 and TRBJ2-3, with D perhaps TRBD1 or TRBD2 (6 bases each). Germline CDR1 and CDR2: GTSNPN and SVGIG (reference sequence). This CDR3 spans 13 amino acids. The V end lost 7 bases, the J end lost 6 bases, and 17 bases lay between the germline ends. The CDR3 sequence: CASPLRRGDTQYF. CDR3 nucleotides: TGTGCCTCTCCACTCAGGAGGGGGGATACGCAGTATTTT.

The chain carries TRBV9 and TRBJ2-7, with a possible D match to TRBD1 (6 bases). With 3 bases removed from V and 4 bases from J, the gap between germline ends came to 23 bases. Germline V gene lookup returns CDR1 SGDLS and CDR2 YYNGEE. CDR3 length equals 17 residues. CDR3: CASSEGVTANPPYEQYF. DNA of the CDR3: TGTGCCAGCAGCGAGGGGGTTACGGCAAACCCCCCTTACGAGCAGTACTTC. The variable domain in full, completed from reference TRBV9 and TRBJ2-7, reads DSGVTQTPKHLITATGQRVTLRCSPRSGDLSVYWYQQSLDQGLQFLIQYYNGEERAKGNILERFSAQQFPDLHSELNLSSLELGDSALYFCASSEGVTANPPYEQYFGPGTRLTVT.

About this clone itself: This sample includes further DNA sequences coding for the same CDR3. This chain uses TRBV6-5 with TRBJ1-3, with D possibly being TRBD1 (5 bases). The CDR3 has 12 amino acids. Germline loops: CDR1 MNHEY, CDR2 SVGAGI. Trimming pared 11 bases from V and 2 bases from J, leaving 10 bases between. CDR3: CASQGPGNTIYF. The CDR3 DNA sequence: TGTGCCTCCCAGGGTCCTGGAAACACCATATATTTT.

The chain employs TRBV6-6 and TRBJ2-7; possible D gene TRBD1, 5 bases. The ends were cut back, 6 bases at V and 0 bases at J, with 15 bases in the middle. Germline V CDR1 and CDR2: MNHNY, SVGAGI (reference sequence). The CDR3 length is 15 residues. The CDR3: CASRGQKTLSYEQYF. The CDR3, as DNA: TGTGCCAGCAGGGGGCAGAAGACCCTCTCCTACGAGCAGTACTTC.

The DNA of the CDR3 is TGTGCCAGCAGTTCCAGGGGGCGGGTGAATGTATGGGACATTCAGTACTTC. Translated, it gives CASSSRGRVNVWDIQYF. J is TRBJ2-4 and V is TRBV7-9; 8 bases agree with TRBD1. CDR1 is SEHNR and CDR2 is FQNEAQ in the germline V gene (reference sequence). This CDR3 is 17 amino acids long. V lost 6 bases and J lost 8; bases outside the gene matches: 18.

This clone was seen more than once but under ten times. This chain uses TRBV30 with TRBJ1-1, with a tentative D call TRBD1 (6 bases). This CDR3 is built from 13 residues. V dropped 1 base and J dropped 2 bases, with 8 bases sitting between them. Germline-derived CDR1 and CDR2 are GTSNPN and SVGIG (reference sequence). The CDR3 DNA is TGTGCCTGGAGTGCAGGGGACAACACTGAAGCTTTCTTT. It codes for CAWSAGDNTEAFF.

This chain links TRBV7-2 with TRBJ2-3; 9 bases agree with TRBD1. J lost 3 bases, V lost 6 bases, and 10 bases had no gene match. The germline CDR1 and CDR2 sequences are SGHTA and FQGNSA. This CDR3 spans 16 amino acids. The CDR3 is CASSPTPGQGTDTQYF. CDR3 in DNA: TGTGCCAGCAGTCCGACACCGGGACAGGGAACAGATACGCAGTATTTT.

V usage is TRBV5-1 and J usage is TRBJ2-7, with 8 bases aligning to TRBD1. This CDR3 spans 15 amino acids. CDR1 is SGHRS, CDR2 YFSETQ, per germline. Trimming cost V 4 bases and J 3 bases; bases outside gene matches: 9. CDR3 sequence: CASSPLAGGGYEQYF. CDR3 nucleotides: TGCGCCAGCAGCCCATTGGCAGGGGGCGGCTACGAGCAGTACTTC.

V usage is TRBV28 and J usage is TRBJ1-2; D gene unclear. Trimming left V 3 bases short and J 6 bases short, with 11 bases between. Germline-derived CDR1 and CDR2 are MDHEN and SYDVKM. The CDR3 is 13 amino acids. CDR3 bases: TGTGCCAGCAGTTTGAGGGAGTACCATGGCTACACCTTC. Translating it yields CASSLREYHGYTF.

This clone came up a few times. The sample contains more than one DNA sequence encoding this CDR3. The chain couples TRBV6-5 to TRBJ1-1; D unresolved. The CDR3 covers 11 residues. Trimming stripped 7 bases from V and 3 bases from J, with 6 bases between. Germline assignment: CDR1 MNHEY and CDR2 SVGAGI. The DNA of the CDR3 is TGTGCCAGCACTCGGGACACTGAAGCTTTCTTT. This translates into CASTRDTEAFF.

This clone occurred once. The chain couples TRBV6-5 to TRBJ2-2; D remains ambiguous. Trimming took off 7 bases at V and 7 bases at J, with 19 bases between the two ends. This CDR3 spans 15 amino acids. Per the germline V gene, CDR1 is MNHEY and CDR2 is SVGAGI. Written as DNA, the CDR3 is TGTGCCAGCACAAGGAATCCCGCATGGGGCGGGGAGCTGTTTTTT. This encodes CASTRNPAWGGELFF.

This clone occurred once. Additional DNA sequences in this sample encode the identical CDR3. The rearrangement links TRBV5-1 to TRBJ2-3; possibly TRBD2 for D (6 bases). V shed 3 bases and J shed 6 bases, with 11 bases lying between them. This CDR3 contains 13 residues. Germline loops: CDR1 SGHRS, CDR2 YFSETQ. The CDR3 spells CASSSTSTDTQYF. The CDR3 DNA is TGCGCCAGCAGCTCGACTAGTACCGATACGCAGTATTTT.

This clone was counted a single time. The rearrangement uses TRBV7-9 and TRBJ1-3; D is unresolved. CDR1 SEHNR and CDR2 FQNEAQ come from the germline V gene (reference sequence). Trimming removed 5 bases from V and 0 bases from J, with 14 bases in between. CDR3 length: 16 amino acids. The CDR3 bases are TGTGCCAGCAGCCTACCAGCCGAAGGCTCTGGAAACACCATATATTTT. Protein product: CASSLPAEGSGNTIYF.

The chain joins TRBV6-1 to TRBJ2-7; a possible D gene is TRBD1 (6 bases). The V end lost 8 bases, the J end lost 7 bases, and 15 bases lay between the germline ends. CDR1 and CDR2 from the germline V gene are MNHNS and SASEGT. CDR3 length: 12 amino acids. CDR3 residues: CASRDMLREQYF. DNA of the CDR3: TGTGCCAGCCGGGACATGCTGAGGGAGCAGTACTTC.

The gene calls are TRBV20-1 and TRBJ2-3; D may be TRBD2 (5 bases). With 5 bases removed from V and 4 bases from J, the gap between germline ends came to 7 bases. The germline V gene encodes CDR1 DFQATT and CDR2 SNEGSKA (reference sequence). The CDR3 spans 11 residues. DNA of the CDR3: TGCAGTGCTCAAGCGGCAGATACGCAGTATTTT. Its translation: CSAQAADTQYF.

This chain links TRBV30 with TRBJ1-5, with 7 positions matching TRBD1. Germline CDR1 reads GTSNPN; CDR2 reads SVGIG (reference sequence). The CDR3 covers 14 residues. V dropped 6 bases and J dropped 3; count of bases not matched to a gene: 8. Here the CDR3 reads CACDREMVNQPQHF. CDR3 DNA sequence: TGTGCCTGTGACAGGGAGATGGTCAATCAGCCCCAGCATTTT.

This chain joins TRBV30 and TRBJ1-2, with 7 bases aligning to TRBD1. Per germline, CDR1 GTSNPN and CDR2 SVGIG (reference sequence). V shed 3 bases and J 6 bases; nucleotides not matched to a gene: 10. This CDR3 spans 14 amino acids. The CDR3 loop is CAWSRLDRVDGYTF. As DNA, the CDR3 is TGTGCCTGGAGCAGACTCGACAGGGTAGATGGCTACACCTTC.

The chain employs TRBV2 and TRBJ1-5; no firm D call. There are 13 residues in the CDR3. The ends were cut back, 7 bases at V and 4 bases at J, with 11 bases in the middle. Germline CDR1 reads SNHLY; CDR2 reads FYNNEI. The DNA of the CDR3 is TGTGCCAGCACCCGAGGCATAAATCAGCCCCAGCATTTT. Translation gives CASTRGINQPQHF.

The chain joins TRBV5-1 to TRBJ1-2; D call uncertain. Trimming left V 0 bases short and J 4 bases short, with 10 bases between. CDR1 and CDR2 (germline): SGHRS, YFSETQ. The CDR3 has 14 amino acids. The CDR3 is CASSLAREGYGYTF. The CDR3 nucleotides read TGCGCCAGCAGCTTGGCTCGGGAGGGCTATGGCTACACCTTC.

CDR3: CASSLKRDAGEAFF. DNA of the CDR3: TGTGCCAGCAGCTTGAAGAGGGACGCTGGTGAAGCTTTCTTT. J is TRBJ1-1 and V is TRBV5-4; D might be TRBD1 (5 bases). The CDR3 has 14 amino acids. The V gene's germline CDR1 is SGHNT and CDR2 YYREEE (reference sequence). V was pared by 1 base and J by 7 bases, with 14 bases between.

Concerning this clone: Other DNA sequences in the same sample also yield this CDR3. The rearrangement uses TRBV29-1 and TRBJ1-2; D remains ambiguous. The germline CDR1 and CDR2 sequences are SQVTM and ANQGSEA. The CDR3 spans 11 residues. V was clipped by 6 bases and J by 2 bases, with 7 bases between them. CDR3 protein: CSVDGNYGYTF. The CDR3 DNA sequence: TGCAGCGTAGACGGCAACTATGGCTACACCTTC. The full variable domain, with the rest looked up from reference TRBV29-1 and TRBJ1-2, is SAVISQKPSRDICQRGTSLTIQCQVDSQVTMMFWYRQQPGQSLTLIATANQGSEATYESGFVIDKFPISRPNLTFSTLTVSNMSPEDSSIYLCSVDGNYGYTFGSGTRLTVV.

The V and J genes are TRBV6-1 and TRBJ1-1, with D tentatively TRBD1 (6 bases). V lost 6 bases, J lost 0 bases, and 11 bases lay in between. This CDR3 is built from 14 residues. Germline CDR1 and CDR2: MNHNS and SASEGT. The CDR3 region is CASRRTALNTEAFF. CDR3 coding DNA: TGTGCCAGCAGACGGACAGCCCTGAACACTGAAGCTTTCTTT.

V is TRBV4-1 and J is TRBJ2-3; 7 bases are shared with TRBD1. V was clipped by 4 bases and J by 0 bases; unmatched bases: 10. Germline assignment: CDR1 MGHRA and CDR2 YSYEKL. The CDR3 totals 17 residues. CDR3 region: CASSRSGQTSSTDTQYF. The CDR3 coding sequence is TGCGCCAGCAGCCGATCGGGACAGACCTCTAGCACAGATACGCAGTATTTT.